This T cell receptor beta chain was identified in a study of beta chain features in type 1 diabetes. The whole isolated RNA underwent reverse transcription, so sequencing captured expressed TCRB transcripts. The data were produced by immunoSEQ multiplex PCR, yet TCRdb's version contains in-frame clones alone and is incomplete. The top ten clones hold about 0.018% of a sample with about 240,000 clones, more than 11% of them seen once. This clone was found a few times. Its target is not known. This CDR3 has 13 residues. V dropped 4 bases and J dropped 4 bases, with 10 bases sitting between them. Germline V gene lookup returns CDR1 MNHEY and CDR2 SVGAGI. General study points: Lower insertion and higher deletion counts appeared at VDJ junctions in type 1 diabetes patients. Among all four CD4+ subsets, Type 1 diabetes patients had TCRB CDR3s that were moderately but significantly shorter.

The sequenced material came from naive CD4+ T cells from blood. The source of this sequence is a man aged 30-40 years with type 1 diabetes. This sequence joins TRBV6-5 and TRBJ2-5, with a tentative D call TRBD2 (5 bases). CDR3 sequence (DNA): TGTGCCAGCAGTTTTCGGGATGGAGAGACCCAGTACTTC. Amino acids: CASSFRDGETQYF.